The source of this T cell receptor beta chain is a study of regulatory T cells in long-lasting Graves disease. Time point noted: newly diagnosed GD, antithyroid drugs for less than 3 months. There was RNA extracted from PBMCs, and the TCR library was made from it. With 4 bases removed from V and 8 bases from J, the gap between germline ends came to 12 bases. This CDR3 has 13 amino acids. Per germline, CDR1 SGHRS and CDR2 YFSETQ. This clonotype showed up many times. Construction of TCR beta libraries relied on iRepertoire HTBI primers and on Arm-PCR targeting CDR3 regions. TCRdb re-called the multiplex PCR reads through MiXCR, storing one row per CDR3 protein. The table has 350,000 to 400,000 distinct CDR3 sequences, 16% seen once. The same sample was also used in a study of T cells in Graves' hyperthyroidism and ophthalmopathy. Per that study: Stable Graves' hyperthyroidism denoted no ophthalmopathy progression over 18 months.

The sequence was collected from a woman under 30 with Graves disease. The chain uses TRBV5-1 and TRBJ2-2; D gene uncertain. Sequencing was performed on peripheral blood mononuclear cells (PBMCs), taken at new diagnosis, from a patient treated with antithyroid drugs. This CDR3 is CASSQEVAGELFF. In DNA form, the CDR3 reads TGCGCCAGCAGCCAAGAGGTTGCGGGGGAGCTGTTTTTT. The entire variable domain, with the rest obtained from reference TRBV5-1 and TRBJ2-2, is as follows: KAGVTQTPRYLIKTRGQQVTLSCSPISGHRSVSWYQQTPGQGLQFLFEYFSETQRNKGNFPGRFSGRQFSNSRSEMNVSTLELGDSALYLCASSQEVAGELFFGEGSRLTVL.